This paragraph covers one T cell receptor beta chain sequence. Only in-frame clones appear in the TCRdb table, and some are missing; sequencing was by immunoSEQ multiplex PCR. The sample holds approximately 240,000 clones, roughly 84% seen once. The source of the sample is a study of blood T cell repertoires in COVID-19. The V gene's germline CDR1 is SGHRS and CDR2 YFSETQ. The CDR3 has 15 amino acids. V lost 0 bases to trimming and J lost 1 base, with 11 bases between them. The receptor comes from a middle-aged woman who had recovered from COVID-19. The sample consisted of peripheral blood. V is TRBV5-1 and J is TRBJ2-7; D perhaps matches TRBD2 (6 bases). The chain's CDR3 is CASSLGGTGSYEQYF. DNA of the CDR3: TGCGCCAGCAGCTTGGGGGGGACTGGATCCTACGAGCAGTACTTC. The variable domain in full, with the rest retrieved from reference TRBV5-1 and TRBJ2-7, is KAGVTQTPRYLIKTRGQQVTLSCSPISGHRSVSWYQQTPGQGLQFLFEYFSETQRNKGNFPGRFSGRQFSNSRSEMNVSTLELGDSALYLCASSLGGTGSYEQYFGPGTRLTVT.